The 18 T cell receptor beta chains below were found in one sample sequenced in a study of radiotherapy plus CTLA-4 blockade in lung cancer. Some clones are missing from TCRdb's copy, which holds only in-frame ones; the method was immunoSEQ multiplex PCR. This table has more than 60,000 clones, about 72% appearing once. This specimen was peripheral blood, taken from a patient treated with radiotherapy plus ipilimumab. All receptors derive from a human donor with non-small cell lung cancer who had a complete response to radiotherapy plus ipilimumab.

The genes are TRBV27 and TRBJ1-1, with TRBD1 matching over 10 bases. Looked up from germline, CDR1 is MNHEY and CDR2 is SMNVEV (reference sequence). Losses at the gene ends were 2 bases for V and 5 bases for J; bases not matched to a gene: 5. CDR3 length: 15 residues. CDR3 sequence (DNA): TGTGCCAGCAGTTTAAAGACAGGGGGCCTAACTGAAGCTTTCTTT. Its translation is CASSLKTGGLTEAFF.

CDR3 residues: CASRAGGSGNQPQHF. The CDR3 region has the DNA TGTGCCAGCAGGGCGGGAGGATCTGGCAATCAGCCCCAGCATTTT. The J gene is TRBJ1-5, the V gene TRBV28; the D is unclear. Germline V gene data show CDR1 as MDHEN and CDR2 as SYDVKM. The CDR3 runs to 15 residues. V was shortened by 6 bases and J by 2 bases, with 14 bases between the two germline ends.

The J gene is TRBJ1-4, the V gene TRBV4-3; TRBD1 matches 10 bases. V was pared by 1 base and J by 8 bases, with 4 bases of the junction left unmatched. This CDR3 comprises 15 residues. In germline, CDR1 is LGHNA, CDR2 YSLEER. The chain's CDR3 is CASSQGDRGREKLFF. The CDR3, as DNA: TGCGCCAGCAGCCAAGGGGACAGGGGAAGGGAAAAACTGTTTTTT.

This chain connects TRBV19 to TRBJ1-5; 7 bases are shared with TRBD1. Germline loops: CDR1 LNHDA, CDR2 SQIVND (reference sequence). The CDR3 runs to 14 residues. With 4 bases clipped from V and 6 bases from J, the junction kept 6 bases outside the gene matches. Here the CDR3 reads CASSTTGVTQPQHF. CDR3 DNA sequence: TGTGCCAGTAGTACAACAGGGGTAACTCAGCCCCAGCATTTT.

The V and J genes are TRBV4-3 and TRBJ2-7, with TRBD2 identical over 8 bases. V dropped 0 bases and J dropped 6; count of bases not matched to a gene: 19. Per germline, CDR1 LGHNA and CDR2 YSLEER. CDR3 length equals 19 residues. In DNA form, the CDR3 reads TGCGCCAGCAGCCAAGATGGGGGCGGGGGGCCCCTGATGGCGGCCGAGCAGTACTTC. It translates to CASSQDGGGGPLMAAEQYF.

The chain joins TRBV18 to TRBJ1-1, with TRBD1 as a possible D gene (6 bases). The CDR3 spans 15 residues. Trimming left V 4 bases short and J 1 base short, with 13 bases between. In germline, CDR1 is KGHSH, CDR2 LQKENI. The CDR3 reads CASSQTQGTNTEAFF. CDR3 nucleotides: TGTGCCAGCTCACAAACTCAGGGGACGAACACTGAAGCTTTCTTT.

This clone turned up a few times. The chain uses TRBV19 and TRBJ2-2; TRBD2 agrees at 8 bases. The length of the CDR3 is 16 residues. V trimming: 7 bases; J trimming: 1 base; junction bases outside the gene matches: 8. Per germline, CDR1 LNHDA and CDR2 SQIVND (reference sequence). Here the CDR3 reads CASMEVGTRNTGELFF. The CDR3 DNA sequence: TGTGCCAGTATGGAGGTAGGGACTAGGAACACCGGGGAGCTGTTTTTT.

The CDR3 bases are TGTGCCAGCAGCTTAGGGACCCGTAGCGGGGGGGCAAACAATGAGCAGTTCTTC. It encodes CASSLGTRSGGANNEQFF. The chain couples TRBV7-8 to TRBJ2-1, with 11 bases aligning to TRBD2. Germline V gene data show CDR1 as SGHVS and CDR2 as FQNEAQ. This CDR3 spans 18 amino acids. J gave up 5 bases and V 1 base, and 10 bases lay outside the gene matches.

The V call is TRBV6-6, the J call TRBJ2-3; D may be TRBD2 (6 bases). CDR1 and CDR2 from the germline V gene are MNHNY and SVGAGI (reference sequence). The CDR3 runs 15 residues. With 7 bases removed from V and 2 bases from J, the gap between germline ends came to 16 bases. CDR3 bases: TGTGCCAGCACTTCCCGGGGGTACTTCACAGATACGCAGTATTTT. Translating it yields CASTSRGYFTDTQYF.

The chain links TRBV21-1 to TRBJ2-1; the DNA was not used to check the table's D call, TRBD1. TRBV21-1 is a pseudogene segment. There are 15 residues in the CDR3. The CDR3 protein is CASSKPDNSYNEQFF. In DNA, the CDR3 is TGTGCCAGCAGCAAACCTGACAACTCCTACAATGAGCAGTTCTTC.

V and J are TRBV18 and TRBJ2-2, with TRBD2 as a possible D gene (6 bases). This CDR3 has 15 amino acids. Trimming removed 3 bases at V and 4 bases at J, with 12 bases between. CDR1 and CDR2 (germline): KGHSH, LQKENI. The CDR3 sequence: CASSPLGSSTGELFF. The CDR3 nucleotides are TGTGCCAGCTCACCGCTCGGGAGTAGCACCGGGGAGCTGTTTTTT. Variable domain in full (rest from reference TRBV18 and TRBJ2-2): NAGVMQNPRHLVRRRGQEARLRCSPMKGHSHVYWYRQLPEEGLKFMVYLQKENIIDESGMPKERFSAEFPKEGPSILRIQQVVRGDSAAYFCASSPLGSSTGELFFGEGSRLTVL.

The chain employs TRBV19 and TRBJ1-5, with D uncertain. The CDR3 covers 15 residues. Looked up from germline, CDR1 is LNHDA and CDR2 is SQIVND (reference sequence). Trimming took off 3 bases at V and 0 bases at J, with 9 bases between the two ends. CDR3 protein: CASSIGLNSNQPQHF. CDR3 DNA: TGTGCCAGTAGTATTGGACTGAATAGCAATCAGCCCCAGCATTTT.

This clone came up a few times. The chain links TRBV27 to TRBJ2-7; TRBD2 might be the D (5 bases). This CDR3 contains 14 residues. Trimming took 3 bases from V and 5 from J, leaving 14 bases between them. Germline V CDR1 and CDR2: MNHEY, SMNVEV (reference sequence). The CDR3 protein is CASSFTLARHEQYF. CDR3 bases: TGTGCCAGCAGTTTCACTCTAGCCCGCCACGAGCAGTACTTC.

The CDR3 reads CASAGQQLYSNQPQHF. As DNA, the CDR3 is TGTGCCAGCGCTGGGCAGCAACTCTATAGCAATCAGCCCCAGCATTTT. The chain employs TRBV19 and TRBJ1-5, with unresolved D. V was clipped by 9 bases and J by 0 bases, with 18 bases between them. The V gene's germline CDR1 is LNHDA and CDR2 SQIVND (reference sequence). The CDR3 is 16 residues long.

Regarding this clone: One junction end disagrees with the germline gene, perhaps due to a read error. The chain employs TRBV9 and TRBJ1-3; D call uncertain. CDR3 size: 15 residues. Germline CDR1 is SGDLS and CDR2 is YYNGEE. The CDR3 region is CASSASGSSGDTIYF. The CDR3 DNA sequence: TGTGCCAGCAGCGCCTCCGGGAGCTCTGGAGACACCATATATTTT.

The V and J genes are TRBV30 and TRBJ2-5, with 9 bases lining up with TRBD1. The J call may be incorrect, as the DNA end agrees better with TRBJ2-7. The germline V gene encodes CDR1 GTSNPN and CDR2 SVGIG (reference sequence). This CDR3 spans 13 amino acids. The CDR3 coding sequence is TGTGCCTGGAGTACAGGGGGCCCCTACGAGCAGTACTTC. It translates to CAWSTGGPYEQYF.

The V call is TRBV11-2, the J call TRBJ2-3; 7 nucleotides align to TRBD2. Germline V gene lookup returns CDR1 SGHAT and CDR2 FQNNGV. The CDR3 totals 14 residues. The V gene end was trimmed by 1 base and the J gene end by 3 bases; junction bases not matched to a gene: 1. The CDR3, as DNA: TGTGCCAGCAGCTTAGGCGGGGGAACAGATACGCAGTATTTT. As protein: CASSLGGGTDTQYF.

The DNA of the CDR3 is TGTGCCAGCAGGCGGACGGGGAACTATGGCTACACCTTC. This gives the protein CASRRTGNYGYTF. The genes are TRBV6-1 and TRBJ1-2; unclear D gene. The germline V gene encodes CDR1 MNHNS and CDR2 SASEGT. This CDR3 has 13 residues. Trimming shortened V by 6 bases and J by 2 bases, and 10 bases separated the two germline ends.